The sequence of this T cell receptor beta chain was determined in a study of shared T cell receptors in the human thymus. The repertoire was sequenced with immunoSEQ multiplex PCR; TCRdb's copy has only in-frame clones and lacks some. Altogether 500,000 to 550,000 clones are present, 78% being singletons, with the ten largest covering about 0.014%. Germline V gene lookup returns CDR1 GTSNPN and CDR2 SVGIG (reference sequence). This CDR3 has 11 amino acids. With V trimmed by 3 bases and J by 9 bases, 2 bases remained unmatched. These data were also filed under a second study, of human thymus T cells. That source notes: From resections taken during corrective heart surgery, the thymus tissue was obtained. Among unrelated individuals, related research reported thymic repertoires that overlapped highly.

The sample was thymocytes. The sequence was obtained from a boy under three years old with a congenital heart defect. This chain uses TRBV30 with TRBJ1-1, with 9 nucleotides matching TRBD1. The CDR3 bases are TGTGCCTGGAGAGGACAGGGGAAAGCTTTCTTT. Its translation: CAWRGQGKAFF. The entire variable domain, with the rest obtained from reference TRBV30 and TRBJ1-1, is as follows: SQTIHQWPATLVQPVGSPLSLECTVEGTSNPNLYWYRQAAGRGLQLLFYSVGIGQISSEVPQNLSASRPQDRQFILSSKKLLLSDSGFYLCAWRGQGKAFFGQGTRLTVV.